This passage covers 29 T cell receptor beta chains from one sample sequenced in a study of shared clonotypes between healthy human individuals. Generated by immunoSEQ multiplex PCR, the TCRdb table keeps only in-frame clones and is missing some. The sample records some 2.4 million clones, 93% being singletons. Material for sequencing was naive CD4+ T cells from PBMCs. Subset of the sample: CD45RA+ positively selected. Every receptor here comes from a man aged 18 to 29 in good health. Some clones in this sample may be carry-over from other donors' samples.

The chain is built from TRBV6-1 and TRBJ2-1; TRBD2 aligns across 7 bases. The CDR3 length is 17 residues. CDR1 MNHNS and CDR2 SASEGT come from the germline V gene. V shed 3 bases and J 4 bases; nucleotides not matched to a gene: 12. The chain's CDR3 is CASSDLPRLAAYNEQFF. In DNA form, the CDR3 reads TGTGCCAGCAGTGACCTCCCTAGGCTAGCGGCTTACAATGAGCAGTTCTTC.

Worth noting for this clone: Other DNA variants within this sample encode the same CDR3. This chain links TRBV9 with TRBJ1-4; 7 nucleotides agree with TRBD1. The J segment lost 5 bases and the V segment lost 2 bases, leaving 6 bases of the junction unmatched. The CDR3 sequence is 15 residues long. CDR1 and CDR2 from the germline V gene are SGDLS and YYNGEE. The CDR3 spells CASSVADRTNEKLFF. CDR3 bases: TGTGCCAGCAGCGTCGCGGACAGGACGAATGAAAAACTGTTTTTT.

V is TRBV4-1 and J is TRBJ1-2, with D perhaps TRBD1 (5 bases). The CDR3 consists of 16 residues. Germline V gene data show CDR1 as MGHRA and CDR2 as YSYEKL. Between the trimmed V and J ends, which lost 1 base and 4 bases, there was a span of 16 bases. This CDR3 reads CASSQAGTLGIYGYTF. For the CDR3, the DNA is TGCGCCAGCAGCCAAGCCGGGACGCTGGGGATCTATGGCTACACCTTC.

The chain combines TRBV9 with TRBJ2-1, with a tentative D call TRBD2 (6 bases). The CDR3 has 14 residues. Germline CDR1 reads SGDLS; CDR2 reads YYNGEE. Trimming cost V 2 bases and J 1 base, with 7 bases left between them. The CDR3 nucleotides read TGTGCCAGCAGCGTGGGACTGTCCTACAATGAGCAGTTCTTC. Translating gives CASSVGLSYNEQFF.

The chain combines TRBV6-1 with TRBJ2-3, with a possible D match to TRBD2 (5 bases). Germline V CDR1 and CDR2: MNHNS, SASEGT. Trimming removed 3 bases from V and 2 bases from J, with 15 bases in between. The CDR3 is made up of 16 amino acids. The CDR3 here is CASSDEGRGFTDTQYF. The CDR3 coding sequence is TGTGCCAGCAGTGACGAAGGTCGGGGTTTCACAGATACGCAGTATTTT.

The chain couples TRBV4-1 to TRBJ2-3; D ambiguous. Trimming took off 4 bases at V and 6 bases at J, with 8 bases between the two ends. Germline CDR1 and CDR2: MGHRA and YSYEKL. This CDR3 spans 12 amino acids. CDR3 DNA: TGCGCCAGCAGCCTGGTCGGGGATACGCAGTATTTT. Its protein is CASSLVGDTQYF.

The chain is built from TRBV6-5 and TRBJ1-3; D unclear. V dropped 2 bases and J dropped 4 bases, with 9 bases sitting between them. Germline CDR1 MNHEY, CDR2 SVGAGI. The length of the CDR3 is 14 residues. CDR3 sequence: CASSYGRYGNTIYF. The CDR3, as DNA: TGTGCCAGCAGTTACGGCCGCTACGGAAACACCATATATTTT.

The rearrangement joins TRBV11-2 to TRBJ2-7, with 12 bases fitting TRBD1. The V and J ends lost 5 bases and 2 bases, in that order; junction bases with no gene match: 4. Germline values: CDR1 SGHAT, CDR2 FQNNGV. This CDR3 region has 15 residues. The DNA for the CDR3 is TGTGCCAGCAGCACCGGGACAGGGGGCCCCTACGAGCAGTACTTC. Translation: CASSTGTGGPYEQYF.

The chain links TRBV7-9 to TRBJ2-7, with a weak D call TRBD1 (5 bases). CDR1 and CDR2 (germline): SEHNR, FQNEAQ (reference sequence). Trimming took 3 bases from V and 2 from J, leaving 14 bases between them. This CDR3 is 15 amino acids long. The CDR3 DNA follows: TGTGCCAGCAGCTTTCTGGTCAGGGATCCCTACGAGCAGTACTTC. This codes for CASSFLVRDPYEQYF.

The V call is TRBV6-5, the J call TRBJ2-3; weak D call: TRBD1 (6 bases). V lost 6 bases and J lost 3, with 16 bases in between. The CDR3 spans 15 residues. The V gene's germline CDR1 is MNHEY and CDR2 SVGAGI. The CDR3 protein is CASSTHRGGTDTQYF. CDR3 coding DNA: TGTGCCAGCAGCACCCATCGAGGGGGAACAGATACGCAGTATTTT.

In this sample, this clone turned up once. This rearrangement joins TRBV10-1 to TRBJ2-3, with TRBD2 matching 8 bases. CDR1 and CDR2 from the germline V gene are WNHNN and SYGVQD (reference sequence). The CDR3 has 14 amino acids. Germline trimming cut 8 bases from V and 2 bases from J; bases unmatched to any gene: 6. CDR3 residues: CASGLAGPTDTQYF. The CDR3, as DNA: TGCGCCAGCGGGCTAGCGGGCCCCACAGATACGCAGTATTTT.

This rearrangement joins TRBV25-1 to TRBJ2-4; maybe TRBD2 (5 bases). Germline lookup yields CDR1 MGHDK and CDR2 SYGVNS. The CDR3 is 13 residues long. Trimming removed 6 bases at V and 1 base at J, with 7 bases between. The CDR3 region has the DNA TGTGCCAGCAGGGGAGATGCCAAAAACATTCAGTACTTC. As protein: CASRGDAKNIQYF.

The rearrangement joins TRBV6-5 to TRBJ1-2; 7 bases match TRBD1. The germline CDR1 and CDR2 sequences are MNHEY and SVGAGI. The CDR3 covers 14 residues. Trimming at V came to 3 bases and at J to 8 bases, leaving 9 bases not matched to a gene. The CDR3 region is CASSYRGTVEGYTF. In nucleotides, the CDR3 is TGTGCCAGCAGTTATAGGGGGACAGTTGAAGGCTACACCTTC.

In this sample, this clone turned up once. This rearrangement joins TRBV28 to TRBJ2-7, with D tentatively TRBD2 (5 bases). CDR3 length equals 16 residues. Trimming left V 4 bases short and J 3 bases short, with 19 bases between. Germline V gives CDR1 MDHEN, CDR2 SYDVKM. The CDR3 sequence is CASSSASPGSYYEQYF. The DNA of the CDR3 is TGTGCCAGCAGTTCCGCCTCACCGGGATCTTACTACGAGCAGTACTTC.

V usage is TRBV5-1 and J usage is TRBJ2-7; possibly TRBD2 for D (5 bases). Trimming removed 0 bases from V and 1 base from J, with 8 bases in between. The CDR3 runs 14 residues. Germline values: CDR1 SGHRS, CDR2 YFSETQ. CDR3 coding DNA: TGCGCCAGCAGCTTGGAAACGGGATCCTACGAGCAGTACTTC. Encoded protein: CASSLETGSYEQYF. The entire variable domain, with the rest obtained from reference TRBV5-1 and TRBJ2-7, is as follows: KAGVTQTPRYLIKTRGQQVTLSCSPISGHRSVSWYQQTPGQGLQFLFEYFSETQRNKGNFPGRFSGRQFSNSRSEMNVSTLELGDSALYLCASSLETGSYEQYFGPGTRLTVT.

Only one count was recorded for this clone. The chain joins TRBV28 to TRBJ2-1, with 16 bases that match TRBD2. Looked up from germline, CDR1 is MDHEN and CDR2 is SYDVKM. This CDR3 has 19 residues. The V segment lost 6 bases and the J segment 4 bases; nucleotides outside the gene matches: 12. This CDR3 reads CASRGTSGRDYQRYNEQFF. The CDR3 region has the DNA TGTGCCAGCAGGGGGACTAGCGGGAGGGATTACCAGAGGTACAATGAGCAGTTCTTC. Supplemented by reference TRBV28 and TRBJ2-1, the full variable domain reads DVKVTQSSRYLVKRTGEKVFLECVQDMDHENMFWYRQDPGLGLRLIYFSYDVKMKEKGDIPEGYSVSREKKERFSLILESASTNQTSMYLCASRGTSGRDYQRYNEQFFGPGTRLTVL.

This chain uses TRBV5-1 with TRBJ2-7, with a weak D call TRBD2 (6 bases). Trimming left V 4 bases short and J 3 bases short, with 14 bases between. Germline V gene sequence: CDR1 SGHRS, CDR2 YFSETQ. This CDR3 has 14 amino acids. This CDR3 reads CASSPGSRHYEQYF. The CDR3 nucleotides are TGCGCCAGCAGCCCCGGGAGTCGGCACTACGAGCAGTACTTC.

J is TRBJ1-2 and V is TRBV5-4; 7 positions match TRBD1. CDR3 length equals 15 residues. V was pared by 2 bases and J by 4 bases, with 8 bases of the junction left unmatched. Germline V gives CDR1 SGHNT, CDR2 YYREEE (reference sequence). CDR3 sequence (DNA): TGTGCCAGCAGCTTACGACAGGGAGGTTTCTATGGCTACACCTTC. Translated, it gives CASSLRQGGFYGYTF.

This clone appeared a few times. CDR3 sequence reads: CASRGLSNQPQHF. The CDR3, as DNA: TGTGCCAGCAGAGGTCTTAGCAATCAGCCCCAGCATTTT. The J gene is TRBJ1-5, the V gene TRBV28; no definite D call. V gave up 6 bases and J gave up 0 bases, with 6 bases separating them. Germline loops: CDR1 MDHEN, CDR2 SYDVKM. CDR3 length: 13 amino acids.

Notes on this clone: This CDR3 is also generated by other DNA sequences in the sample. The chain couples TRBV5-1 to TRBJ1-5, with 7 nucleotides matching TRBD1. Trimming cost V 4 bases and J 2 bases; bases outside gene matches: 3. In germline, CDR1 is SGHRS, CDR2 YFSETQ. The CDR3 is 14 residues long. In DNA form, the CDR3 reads TGCGCCAGCAGCGCGGGGACAGGCAATCAGCCCCAGCATTTT. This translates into CASSAGTGNQPQHF. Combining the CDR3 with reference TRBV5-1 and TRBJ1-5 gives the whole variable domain KAGVTQTPRYLIKTRGQQVTLSCSPISGHRSVSWYQQTPGQGLQFLFEYFSETQRNKGNFPGRFSGRQFSNSRSEMNVSTLELGDSALYLCASSAGTGNQPQHFGDGTRLSIL.

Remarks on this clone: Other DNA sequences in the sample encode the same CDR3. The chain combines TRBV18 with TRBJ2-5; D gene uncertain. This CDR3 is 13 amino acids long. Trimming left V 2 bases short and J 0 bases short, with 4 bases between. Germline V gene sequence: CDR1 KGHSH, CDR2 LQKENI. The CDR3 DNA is TGTGCCAGCTCACCAGGTCACCAAGAGACCCAGTACTTC. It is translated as CASSPGHQETQYF.

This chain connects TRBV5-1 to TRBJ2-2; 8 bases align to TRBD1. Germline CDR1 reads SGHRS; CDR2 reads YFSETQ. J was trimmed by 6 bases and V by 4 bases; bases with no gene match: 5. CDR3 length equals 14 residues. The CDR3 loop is CASSTRQGPGELFF. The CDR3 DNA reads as TGCGCCAGCAGCACTCGACAGGGGCCCGGGGAGCTGTTTTTT.

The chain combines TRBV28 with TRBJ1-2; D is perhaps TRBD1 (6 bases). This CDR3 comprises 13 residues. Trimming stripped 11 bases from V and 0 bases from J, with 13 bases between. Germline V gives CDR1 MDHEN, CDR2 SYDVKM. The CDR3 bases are TGTGCCTACCGACAGGCTGCTAACTATGGCTACACCTTC. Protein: CAYRQAANYGYTF.

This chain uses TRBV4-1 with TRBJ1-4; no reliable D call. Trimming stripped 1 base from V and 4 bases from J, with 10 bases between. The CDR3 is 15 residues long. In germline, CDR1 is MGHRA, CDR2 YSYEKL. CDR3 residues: CASSQVDVDNEKLFF. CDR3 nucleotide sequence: TGCGCCAGCAGCCAAGTGGACGTAGATAATGAAAAACTGTTTTTT.

CDR3 amino acids: CASSGTSGRSYNEQFF. The DNA of the CDR3 is TGTGCCAGCAGCGGGACTAGCGGGAGGTCCTACAATGAGCAGTTCTTC. This sequence joins TRBV9 and TRBJ2-1, with 14 bases lining up with TRBD2. CDR3 length: 16 amino acids. The germline V gene has CDR1 SGDLS and CDR2 YYNGEE. With 3 bases clipped from V and 1 base from J, the junction kept 0 bases outside the gene matches.

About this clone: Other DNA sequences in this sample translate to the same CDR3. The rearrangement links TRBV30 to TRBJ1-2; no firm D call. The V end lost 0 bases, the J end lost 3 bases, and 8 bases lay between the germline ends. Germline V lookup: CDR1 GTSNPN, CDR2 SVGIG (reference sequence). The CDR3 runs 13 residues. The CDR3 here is CAWSVGSYYGYTF. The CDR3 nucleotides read TGTGCCTGGAGTGTAGGATCTTACTATGGCTACACCTTC.

The CDR3 sequence: CASSSPTSGSWDEQFF. CDR3 DNA sequence: TGTGCCAGCAGTTCGCCGACTAGCGGGTCTTGGGATGAGCAGTTCTTC. J is TRBJ2-1 and V is TRBV28, with 10 positions matching TRBD2. CDR3 length equals 16 residues. Looked up from germline, CDR1 is MDHEN and CDR2 is SYDVKM. V lost 4 bases and J lost 8; bases outside the gene matches: 11.

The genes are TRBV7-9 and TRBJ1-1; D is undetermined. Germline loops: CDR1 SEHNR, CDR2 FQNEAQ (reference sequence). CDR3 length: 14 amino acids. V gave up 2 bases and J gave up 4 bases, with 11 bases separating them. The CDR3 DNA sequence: TGTGCCAGCAGCTTACGGGCGCTGAGCACTGAAGCTTTCTTT. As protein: CASSLRALSTEAFF. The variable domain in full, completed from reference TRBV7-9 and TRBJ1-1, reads DTGVSQNPRHKITKRGQNVTFRCDPISEHNRLYWYRQTLGQGPEFLTYFQNEAQLEKSRLLSDRFSAERPKGSFSTLEIQRTEQGDSAMYLCASSLRALSTEAFFGQGTRLTVV.

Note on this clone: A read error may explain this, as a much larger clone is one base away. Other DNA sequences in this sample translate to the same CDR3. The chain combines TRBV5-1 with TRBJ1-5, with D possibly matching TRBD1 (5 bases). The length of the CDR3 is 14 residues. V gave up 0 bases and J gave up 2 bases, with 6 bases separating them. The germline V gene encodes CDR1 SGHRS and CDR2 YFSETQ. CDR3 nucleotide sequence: TGCGCCAGCAGCTTGGCGGGGGGCAATCAGCCCCAGCATTTT. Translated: CASSLAGGNQPQHF.